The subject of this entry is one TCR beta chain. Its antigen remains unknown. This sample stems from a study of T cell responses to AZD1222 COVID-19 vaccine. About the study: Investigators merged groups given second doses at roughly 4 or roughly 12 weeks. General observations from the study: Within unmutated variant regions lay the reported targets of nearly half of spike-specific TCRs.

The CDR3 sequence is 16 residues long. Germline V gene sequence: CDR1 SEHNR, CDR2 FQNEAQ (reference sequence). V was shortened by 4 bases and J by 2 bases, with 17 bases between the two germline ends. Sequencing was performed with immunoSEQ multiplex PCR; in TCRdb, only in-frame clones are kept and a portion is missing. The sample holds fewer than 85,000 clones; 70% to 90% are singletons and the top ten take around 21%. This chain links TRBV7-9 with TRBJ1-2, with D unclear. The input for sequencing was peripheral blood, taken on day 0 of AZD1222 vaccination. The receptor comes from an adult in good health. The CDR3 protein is CASSSRPRTENYGYTF. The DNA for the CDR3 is TGTGCCAGCAGCTCACGGCCCCGAACGGAGAACTATGGCTACACCTTC.